This is a list of T cell receptor beta chains from one sample in a study of T cells after yellow fever vaccination. MiXCR, run by TCRdb on the 5' RACE reads, gives a single entry per CDR3 protein. The sample holds hundreds of thousands of distinct CDR3 sequences; 13% are singletons and the top ten take around an eighth. The sequenced sample was PBMCs, obtained on the day of the yellow fever booster vaccination. The receptors were gathered from a young man who received the YFV17D yellow fever vaccine. The CDR3 runs from the conserved cysteine through the conserved F or W. Each record gives: D gene, J gene, clone size, V gene, CDR3 protein, CDR3 DNA. A D gene is named only where the DNA matches it firmly. Clone size is stated in some rows and not others, as once, few, many or a class when expanded.

TRBD2	TRBJ2-1	NA	TRBV10-2	CASSDLASRAGAYNEQFF	TGCGCCAGCAGTGACCTCGCCAGCCGCGCGGGAGCCTACAATGAGCAGTTCTTC
NA	TRBJ2-3	NA	TRBV12-3/TRBV12-4	CASSSRTSLDTQYF	TGTGCCAGCAGTTCCCGGACCTCCCTCGATACGCAGTATTTT
TRBD2	TRBJ2-7	NA	TRBV5-1	CASSLGSGRTSYEQYF	TGCGCCAGCAGCTTGGGTAGCGGGAGAACGTCCTACGAGCAGTACTTC
NA	TRBJ2-7	few	TRBV7-6	CASSTRTEEQYF	TGTGCCAGCAGCACGAGGACAGAGGAGCAGTACTTC
NA	TRBJ2-2	NA	TRBV5-3	CARAPGLGISGELFF	TGTGCCAGGGCCCCGGGGCTAGGGATCTCCGGGGAGCTGTTTTTT
NA	TRBJ2-2	NA	TRBV20-1	CSARGGATGELFF	TGCAGTGCTAGGGGGGGGGCTACCGGGGAGCTGTTTTTT
NA	TRBJ2-1	few	TRBV27	CASSPPRERVLPHNEQFF	TGTGCCAGCAGTCCGCCCAGGGAACGGGTATTACCACACAATGAGCAGTTCTTC
TRBD2	TRBJ2-1	many	TRBV6-5	CASSYSHLAGGTYNEQFF	TGTGCCAGCAGTTACTCTCATCTAGCGGGGGGAACCTACAATGAGCAGTTCTTC
NA	TRBJ2-3	NA	TRBV20-1	CSAKAIFTDTQYF	TGCAGTGCAAAGGCTATTTTCACAGATACGCAGTATTTT
NA	TRBJ2-4	NA	TRBV12-3/TRBV12-4	CAIKRFPRGVGKNIQYF	TGTGCCATTAAACGCTTTCCACGCGGGGTCGGCAAAAACATTCAGTACTTC
TRBD2	TRBJ2-5	NA	TRBV29-1	CSVALREARIEKETQYF	TGCAGCGTTGCCTTGCGGGAGGCCCGAATAGAAAAAGAGACCCAGTACTTC
NA	TRBJ2-1	few	TRBV19	CASSTSGQGRGNEQFF	TGTGCCAGTAGTACTTCGGGGCAGGGCCGGGGCAATGAGCAGTTCTTC
NA	TRBJ2-3	NA	TRBV7-2	CASSLGYRTDTQYF	TGTGCCAGCAGCTTAGGATATCGCACAGATACGCAGTATTTT
TRBD2	TRBJ2-1	NA	TRBV18	CASSPSGRDSYNEQFF	TGTGCCAGCTCTCCGAGCGGGAGGGACTCCTACAATGAGCAGTTCTTC
NA	TRBJ2-7	NA	TRBV20-1	CSARIRGNLLVYEQYF	TGCAGTGCTAGGATCCGCGGGAACTTGCTCGTGTACGAGCAGTACTTC
NA	TRBJ1-1	NA	TRBV7-2	CASSLSRDKNTEAFF	TGTGCCAGCAGCTTATCCCGGGACAAGAACACTGAAGCTTTCTTT
NA	TRBJ1-1	NA	TRBV12-3/TRBV12-4	CASSFGRAPEAFF	TGTGCCAGCAGTTTCGGCAGGGCCCCTGAAGCTTTCTTT
NA	TRBJ1-2	few	TRBV28	CASSTGQYGYTF	TGTGCCAGCAGCACAGGACAGTATGGCTACACCTTC
TRBD1	TRBJ1-2	many	TRBV9	CASSAQTGNNYGYTF	TGTGCCAGCAGCGCGCAGACAGGGAATAACTATGGCTACACCTTC
NA	TRBJ1-5	many	TRBV10-2	CASTTGNQPQHF	TGCGCCAGCACCACAGGGAACCAGCCCCAGCATTTT
TRBD1	TRBJ2-1	many	TRBV5-1	CASSDSGQGTNEQFF	TGCGCCAGCAGCGATTCGGGACAGGGGACCAATGAGCAGTTCTTC
TRBD1	TRBJ1-2	many	TRBV5-1	CASSPGTGYGYTF	TGCGCCAGCAGCCCCGGGACAGGCTATGGCTACACCTTC
TRBD2	TRBJ2-1	few	TRBV10-3	CAINSGTGDEQFF	TGTGCCATCAATAGCGGGACGGGCGATGAGCAGTTCTTC
NA	TRBJ1-1	few	TRBV11-2	CASSFGTKHEAFF	TGTGCCAGCAGCTTCGGGACAAAGCATGAAGCTTTCTTT
TRBD2	TRBJ2-3	few	TRBV20-1	CSARPGRGYSTDTQYF	TGCAGTGCTAGACCCGGGAGGGGGTATAGCACAGATACGCAGTATTTT
NA	TRBJ2-3	NA	TRBV29-1	CSVTEGDRTDTQYF	TGCAGCGTTACCGAGGGGGATCGCACAGATACGCAGTATTTT